Each of the 20 T cell receptor beta chains below was sequenced from the same sample in a study of cytomegalovirus exposure and HLA in healthy donors. PCR employed 60 Vbeta and 13 Jbeta primers. Here immunoSEQ multiplex PCR was the method, and the copy in TCRdb shows in-frame clones only, minus some. The sample consists of 90,000 to 100,000 clones, around 74% of them appearing once. The sequenced sample consisted of PBMCs. These receptors were taken from a male donor in good health and CMV-seronegative.

This clone was counted a single time. The V gene is TRBV27, the J gene TRBJ2-7; TRBD2 might be the D (7 bases). The germline V gene encodes CDR1 MNHEY and CDR2 SMNVEV (reference sequence). The CDR3 covers 13 residues. Deletions cut 4 bases from V and 8 bases from J, with 15 bases between. CDR3 region: CASSSVAGAKQYF. Here the CDR3 DNA reads TGTGCCAGCAGTTCTGTTGCGGGGGCAAAGCAGTACTTC.

The genes are TRBV19 and TRBJ2-2; 8 bases fit TRBD1. CDR1 LNHDA and CDR2 SQIVND come from the germline V gene (reference sequence). Losses at the gene ends were 6 bases for V and 4 bases for J; bases not matched to a gene: 10. CDR3 length equals 16 residues. DNA of the CDR3: TGTGCCAGTAGAGACAGGGGTGCGAGGGGCACCGGGGAGCTGTTTTTT. It encodes CASRDRGARGTGELFF.

Only one count was recorded for this clone. In DNA form, the CDR3 reads TGTGCCAGCAGTTTTCTTCCGGGACTAGCGGGAAAAGGGAACACCGGGGAGCTGTTTTTT. It specifies CASSFLPGLAGKGNTGELFF. The chain is built from TRBV28 and TRBJ2-2, with TRBD2 matching over 13 bases. CDR1 is MDHEN, CDR2 SYDVKM, per germline. The CDR3 spans 20 residues. The trim removed 3 bases at V and 1 base at J, leaving 11 bases unmatched. Filled out from reference TRBV28 and TRBJ2-2, the complete variable domain reads DVKVTQSSRYLVKRTGEKVFLECVQDMDHENMFWYRQDPGLGLRLIYFSYDVKMKEKGDIPEGYSVSREKKERFSLILESASTNQTSMYLCASSFLPGLAGKGNTGELFFGEGSRLTVL.

Concerning this clone: Other DNA variants within this sample encode the same CDR3. CDR3 amino acids: CASSQTSGSYNEQFF. In DNA form, the CDR3 reads TGTGCCAGCAGCCAGACTAGCGGCTCCTACAATGAGCAGTTCTTC. The chain links TRBV28 to TRBJ2-1; 9 nucleotides match TRBD2. This CDR3 has 15 amino acids. V shed 6 bases and J 0 bases; nucleotides not matched to a gene: 3. Germline V gene data show CDR1 as MDHEN and CDR2 as SYDVKM.

The chain links TRBV27 to TRBJ1-3; TRBD1 aligns across 8 bases. V lost 10 bases, J lost 8 bases, and 7 bases stayed unmatched. Looked up from germline, CDR1 is MNHEY and CDR2 is SMNVEV (reference sequence). The CDR3 runs 12 residues. CDR3 DNA sequence: TGTGCCATGCAGGGGGCGCGATACACCATATATTTT. Translated: CAMQGARYTIYF.

The V call is TRBV11-2, the J call TRBJ1-1; a weak D match, TRBD1 (5 bases). The CDR3 is 16 residues long. V lost 5 bases and J lost 5, with 21 bases in between. CDR1 and CDR2 from the germline V gene are SGHAT and FQNNGV. As DNA, the CDR3 is TGTGCCAGCAGCACACCAGGGCGGGGAAGTAGGACTGAAGCTTTCTTT. It translates to CASSTPGRGSRTEAFF. Looking up the rest from reference TRBV11-2 and TRBJ1-1 gives the full variable domain: EAGVAQSPRYKIIEKRQSVAFWCNPISGHATLYWYQQILGQGPKLLIQFQNNGVVDDSQLPKDRFSAERLKGVDSTLKIQPAKLEDSAVYLCASSTPGRGSRTEAFFGQGTRLTVV.

The chain has TRBV10-3 and TRBJ1-4; the match to TRBD1 covers 10 bases. V dropped 7 bases and J dropped 7; count of bases not matched to a gene: 9. Germline V gives CDR1 ENHRY, CDR2 SYGVKD. The CDR3 is 15 residues long. CDR3 protein: CAIKGTGDPSEKLFF. The DNA of the CDR3 is TGTGCCATCAAAGGGACAGGGGACCCATCTGAAAAACTGTTTTTT.

This chain connects TRBV7-9 to TRBJ2-7, with D possibly matching TRBD2 (6 bases). CDR3 length equals 14 residues. Germline V lookup: CDR1 SEHNR, CDR2 FQNEAQ (reference sequence). V was pared by 5 bases and J by 6 bases, with 17 bases between. The CDR3 nucleotides are TGTGCCAGCAGCGTGGGGGGAGGTTCGGGCGAGCAGTACTTC. It is translated as CASSVGGGSGEQYF.

V gene TRBV2 combines with J gene TRBJ2-7; D possibly corresponds to TRBD2 (6 bases). V was pared by 4 bases and J by 1 base, with 17 bases between. Germline assignment: CDR1 SNHLY and CDR2 FYNNEI. This CDR3 is 16 amino acids long. CDR3 residues: CASSGTFPSGSYEQYF. In DNA form, the CDR3 reads TGTGCCAGCAGTGGAACTTTCCCCAGCGGGTCCTACGAGCAGTACTTC.

The chain is built from TRBV5-6 and TRBJ1-1, with no clear D. The germline V gene encodes CDR1 SGHDT and CDR2 YYEEEE. The CDR3 runs to 12 residues. V lost 7 bases, J lost 3 bases, and 10 bases lay in between. In DNA form, the CDR3 reads TGTGCCAGCGAAGACACATACACTGAAGCTTTCTTT. The encoded protein is CASEDTYTEAFF.

A few counts support this clone. Here the CDR3 DNA reads TGCAGCGTTGAAGATCGTGGAACAGGGCTCACCGGGGAGCTGTTTTTT. Its protein is CSVEDRGTGLTGELFF. The gene calls are TRBV29-1 and TRBJ2-2, with a tentative D call TRBD1 (6 bases). This CDR3 has 16 residues. Trimming removed 0 bases from V and 4 bases from J, with 15 bases in between. Germline V gene sequence: CDR1 SQVTM, CDR2 ANQGSEA.

The chain combines TRBV6-1 with TRBJ2-7; D may be TRBD2 (6 bases). Germline CDR1 MNHNS, CDR2 SASEGT. The CDR3 is 15 residues long. The V end was cut by 3 bases, the J end by 7 bases, with 19 bases between. CDR3 coding DNA: TGTGCCAGCAGTGACATGCTAGCGAAACGAGGGGAGCAGTACTTC. Amino acids: CASSDMLAKRGEQYF.

This clone was recorded a few times. The rearrangement uses TRBV6-5 and TRBJ1-2, with D possibly being TRBD1 (5 bases). This CDR3 spans 14 amino acids. CDR1 is MNHEY, CDR2 SVGAGI, per germline. The germline V and J ends were trimmed by 5 bases and 4 bases, with 14 bases remaining between them. The CDR3 here is CASSNMDNFYGYTF. The CDR3 region has the DNA TGTGCCAGCAGTAACATGGACAACTTCTATGGCTACACCTTC.

This clone was observed once. V usage is TRBV27 and J usage is TRBJ1-1; 7 bases line up with TRBD1. Germline CDR1 is MNHEY and CDR2 is SMNVEV (reference sequence). J lost 4 bases, V lost 5 bases, and 4 bases had no gene match. This CDR3 contains 13 residues. CDR3 bases: TGTGCCAGCAGTCGACAGGGAGGCACTGAAGCTTTCTTT. It translates to CASSRQGGTEAFF.

The genes are TRBV28 and TRBJ2-2, with D tentatively TRBD1 (5 bases). CDR3 size: 15 residues. The germline V gene has CDR1 MDHEN and CDR2 SYDVKM. V shed 3 bases and J shed 3 bases, with 11 bases lying between them. The CDR3 DNA reads as TGTGCCAGCAGTTTTAGGGGCAGGGACACCGGGGAGCTGTTTTTT. Translation: CASSFRGRDTGELFF.

The rearrangement uses TRBV19 and TRBJ2-3, with D possibly TRBD1 on 5 matching bases. The CDR3 totals 16 residues. Between the trimmed V and J ends, which lost 5 bases and 2 bases, there was a span of 17 bases. Per the germline V gene, CDR1 is LNHDA and CDR2 is SQIVND (reference sequence). CDR3 region: CASSVDSITFTDTQYF. CDR3 DNA: TGTGCCAGTAGTGTTGACAGTATCACCTTCACAGATACGCAGTATTTT.

This chain joins TRBV6-1 and TRBJ2-3; TRBD2 matches at 7 bases. The length of the CDR3 is 14 residues. Germline V lookup: CDR1 MNHNS, CDR2 SASEGT. After removal of 10 bases from V and 0 bases from J, the junction contained 7 bases not matched to a gene. The CDR3 region is CATGRGPSTDTQYF. DNA of the CDR3: TGTGCCACGGGGAGGGGACCCAGCACAGATACGCAGTATTTT.

The sample holds a few counts of this clone. V and J are TRBV30 and TRBJ1-1; D uncertain. With 0 bases removed from V and 11 bases from J, the gap between germline ends came to 16 bases. This CDR3 comprises 13 residues. The germline V gene encodes CDR1 GTSNPN and CDR2 SVGIG (reference sequence). CDR3 in DNA: TGTGCCTGGAGTGTACATGCGGCGGAAAAGGCTTTCTTT. Amino acids: CAWSVHAAEKAFF.

V and J are TRBV28 and TRBJ1-5; D possibly corresponds to TRBD1 (6 bases). CDR3 length: 14 amino acids. The V gene lost 6 bases and the J gene lost 6 bases, with 15 bases spanning the gap. Germline V gene data show CDR1 as MDHEN and CDR2 as SYDVKM. The CDR3 here is CASSRAGVGQPQHF. The CDR3 bases are TGTGCCAGCAGCAGAGCAGGGGTGGGTCAGCCCCAGCATTTT.

The V gene is TRBV6-1, the J gene TRBJ1-3; no definite D call. Germline lookup yields CDR1 MNHNS and CDR2 SASEGT. The CDR3 is 16 amino acids. V was trimmed by 2 bases and J by 0 bases, leaving 11 bases between them. The CDR3 bases are TGTGCCAGCAGTGAAATCCGGTTTAGCTCTGGAAACACCATATATTTT. Translating it yields CASSEIRFSSGNTIYF.